The present TCR beta chain was sequenced within a study of blood T cell repertoires in COVID-19. The method was immunoSEQ multiplex PCR; TCRdb's version includes in-frame clones alone and lacks a portion of them. The table includes fewer than 180,000 clones, approximately 86% detected once. With V trimmed by 1 base and J by 2 bases, 2 bases remained unmatched. Per germline, CDR1 SGHRS and CDR2 YFSETQ. This CDR3 is built from 16 residues. Material: peripheral blood. The clonotype originates from a man aged 70-80 years with acute or convalescent COVID-19. This chain connects TRBV5-1 to TRBJ2-3, with 12 bases aligning to TRBD1. CDR3 sequence: CASSLQGQGATDTQYF. The CDR3 DNA sequence: TGCGCCAGCAGCTTGCAGGGACAGGGGGCCACAGATACGCAGTATTTT.